In its sample, the clone carrying this T cell receptor (beta chain) was seen once. Its specificity is unknown. Trimming at V came to 4 bases and at J to 9 bases, leaving 4 bases not matched to a gene. The CDR3 spans 13 residues. Germline CDR1 is SQVTM and CDR2 is ANQGSEA. The source of the sample is a study of PD-1 blockade in classical Hodgkin lymphoma. The study, taken as a whole, reports: Sources of repertoire differences remain undefined, possibly disease activity or prior therapy. Reports indicated that newly diagnosed patients had lower baseline TCR diversity than healthy donors did.

Time point in this sample: newly diagnosed, previously untreated cHL patient sample. Some clones are missing from TCRdb's copy, which holds only in-frame ones; the method was immunoSEQ multiplex PCR. The data show 15,000 to 20,000 clones, 80% to 95% seen once. The sample consisted of peripheral blood mononuclear cells (PBMCs). V and J are TRBV29-1 and TRBJ2-1; 12 nucleotides match TRBD2. The source of this sequence is a human donor with classical Hodgkin lymphoma. The CDR3 here is CSVGLAGVGEQFF. DNA for the CDR3: TGCAGCGTTGGACTAGCGGGAGTAGGTGAGCAGTTCTTC.